One sample yielded the 17 T cell receptor beta chains listed below, sequenced in a study of blood T cell repertoires in COVID-19. Repertoires were generated with immunoSEQ multiplex PCR, while TCRdb's copy carries only in-frame clones and drops some. The sample carries roughly 50,000 clones, 65% to 90% recorded once. Sequenced material: peripheral blood. Receptors were obtained from a woman older than 75 with COVID-19, enrolled during active disease.

V usage is TRBV6-6 and J usage is TRBJ2-7, with 9 bases aligning to TRBD1. V shed 6 bases and J 1 base; nucleotides not matched to a gene: 7. Germline-derived CDR1 and CDR2 are MNHNY and SVGAGI (reference sequence). This CDR3 has 15 residues. The CDR3 nucleotides are TGTGCCAGCAGAGGCCCCGGGACAGGGTCCTACGAGCAGTACTTC. Protein product: CASRGPGTGSYEQYF.

The chain recombines TRBV18 with TRBJ1-2, with TRBD1 as a possible D gene (5 bases). The CDR3 has 15 amino acids. CDR1 KGHSH and CDR2 LQKENI come from the germline V gene. V was cut by 7 bases and J by 2 bases, with 17 bases left in between. CDR3 in DNA: TGTGCCAGCTTGCCCTCAGGGATACTCAACTATGGCTACACCTTC. Protein sequence: CASLPSGILNYGYTF.

This clone turned up a few times. The junction does not match germline at one end; this may be a read error. The rearrangement links TRBV6-1 to TRBJ1-4; D may be TRBD1 (6 bases). The CDR3 is made up of 15 amino acids. Per germline, CDR1 MNHNS and CDR2 SASEGT. The CDR3 region has the DNA TGTGCCAGCATTGAAGTAGGGGGAACTAATGAAAAACTGTTTTTT. This translates into CASIEVGGTNEKLFF.

The chain combines TRBV5-4 with TRBJ2-3; 7 nucleotides agree with TRBD2. CDR1 is SGHNT, CDR2 YYREEE, per germline (reference sequence). The CDR3 covers 14 residues. With 4 bases clipped from V and 5 bases from J, the junction kept 7 bases outside the gene matches. Here the CDR3 reads CASSQAGMKDTQYF. For the CDR3, the DNA is TGTGCCAGCAGCCAAGCGGGGATGAAAGATACGCAGTATTTT.

In this sample, this clone turned up once. The V gene is TRBV11-2, the J gene TRBJ1-6; 7 positions agree with TRBD1. This CDR3 has 16 residues. Germline CDR1 SGHAT, CDR2 FQNNGV. V was clipped by 5 bases and J by 0 bases; unmatched bases: 4. The CDR3 here is CASSDNRGSYNSPLHF. The DNA of the CDR3 is TGTGCCAGCAGCGATAACAGGGGCTCCTATAATTCACCCCTCCACTTT.

The chain carries TRBV28 and TRBJ2-6, with no clear D. Germline lookup yields CDR1 MDHEN and CDR2 SYDVKM. The CDR3 has 12 amino acids. V lost 4 bases to trimming and J lost 5 bases, with 3 bases between them. CDR3 coding DNA: TGTGCCAGCAGTTCCTGGGCCAACGTCCTGACTTTC. As protein: CASSSWANVLTF.

The genes are TRBV19 and TRBJ1-5; D not certain. The CDR3 length is 13 residues. Trimming removed 3 bases at V and 6 bases at J, with 9 bases between. From germline, CDR1 is LNHDA and CDR2 SQIVND (reference sequence). The CDR3 coding sequence is TGTGCCAGTAGTATTCGGAGGGCTCAGCCCCAGCATTTT. Translated, it gives CASSIRRAQPQHF.

V and J are TRBV29-1 and TRBJ2-7; TRBD1 aligns across 7 bases. This CDR3 has 12 amino acids. The ends lost 4 bases at V and 3 bases at J; junction bases unmatched: 3. CDR1 is SQVTM and CDR2 is ANQGSEA in the germline V gene. In DNA form, the CDR3 reads TGCAGCGTTGTTGCAGGGGGCTACGAGCAGTACTTC. Translation: CSVVAGGYEQYF.

The genes are TRBV6-2 or TRBV6-3 and TRBJ1-4, with D perhaps matching TRBD1 (6 bases). Trimming cost V 4 bases and J 14 bases, with 11 bases left between them. From germline, CDR1 is MNHEY and CDR2 SVGEGT. The CDR3 extends over 11 amino acids. Here the CDR3 DNA reads TGTGCCAGCAGTTGGACAGTGGGGCTGTTTTTT. It encodes CASSWTVGLFF.

V and J are TRBV2 and TRBJ1-1, with 8 positions matching TRBD1. The V and J ends lost 4 bases and 4 bases, in that order; junction bases with no gene match: 5. Germline CDR1 is SNHLY and CDR2 is FYNNEI. The CDR3 sequence is 14 residues long. The CDR3 coding sequence is TGTGCCAGCAGTGTCAGGGGGCTTGGCACTGAAGCTTTCTTT. Amino acids: CASSVRGLGTEAFF.

The chain has TRBV7-2 and TRBJ2-1; TRBD2 matches 8 bases. With V trimmed by 1 base and J by 6 bases, 5 bases remained unmatched. The CDR3 runs 15 residues. The germline gives CDR1 SGHTA, CDR2 FQGNSA. The CDR3 reads CASSLEAGVLNEQFF. In DNA, the CDR3 is TGTGCCAGCAGCTTAGAAGCGGGAGTACTCAATGAGCAGTTCTTC.

CDR3 loop: CASSPSPAEVWEQYF. As DNA, the CDR3 is TGTGCCAGCAGCCCTTCTCCAGCGGAGGTCTGGGAGCAGTACTTC. The chain links TRBV14 to TRBJ2-7; tentative D call: TRBD2 (5 bases). Germline CDR1 and CDR2: SGHDN and FVKESK. This CDR3 spans 15 amino acids. With 4 bases removed from V and 7 bases from J, the gap between germline ends came to 20 bases.

The V and J genes are TRBV5-1 and TRBJ1-5; D is uncertain. Deletions cut 4 bases from V and 7 bases from J, with 18 bases between. Looked up from germline, CDR1 is SGHRS and CDR2 is YFSETQ. This CDR3 has 15 amino acids. The chain's CDR3 is CASSPHAGSEQPQHF. DNA of the CDR3: TGCGCCAGCAGCCCGCACGCGGGTTCTGAACAGCCCCAGCATTTT.

The CDR3 loop reads CASSLAGGERDTEAFF. In DNA form, the CDR3 reads TGCGCCAGCAGCTTGGCCGGAGGGGAGCGGGACACTGAAGCTTTCTTT. The chain combines TRBV5-1 with TRBJ1-1; D is possibly TRBD1 (5 bases). Looked up from germline, CDR1 is SGHRS and CDR2 is YFSETQ. With 0 bases removed from V and 3 bases from J, the gap between germline ends came to 15 bases. This CDR3 comprises 16 residues.

The rearrangement links TRBV28 to TRBJ1-1; D perhaps matches TRBD1 (5 bases). There are 14 residues in the CDR3. Germline CDR1 MDHEN, CDR2 SYDVKM. Trimming pared 8 bases from V and 0 bases from J, leaving 13 bases between. The CDR3 sequence is CASFRTLMNTEAFF. In nucleotides, the CDR3 is TGTGCCAGCTTTCGGACACTGATGAACACTGAAGCTTTCTTT.

The V gene is TRBV11-3, the J gene TRBJ2-2; TRBD2 aligns across 10 bases. The CDR3 is 15 residues long. The germline gives CDR1 SGHNT, CDR2 YENEEA. The V segment lost 6 bases and the J segment 6 bases; nucleotides outside the gene matches: 7. The DNA of the CDR3 is TGTGCCAGCAGTCCTGGGCTAGCGGGAGCCGGGGAGCTGTTTTTT. Translated: CASSPGLAGAGELFF.

The chain has TRBV6-5 and TRBJ2-1, with 8 bases aligning to TRBD1. Germline CDR1 and CDR2: MNHEY and SVGAGI. J lost 1 base, V lost 4 bases, and 3 bases had no gene match. There are 15 residues in the CDR3. CDR3 nucleotides: TGTGCCAGCAGTTCAGACAGGGGATCCTACAATGAGCAGTTCTTC. Its translation is CASSSDRGSYNEQFF.